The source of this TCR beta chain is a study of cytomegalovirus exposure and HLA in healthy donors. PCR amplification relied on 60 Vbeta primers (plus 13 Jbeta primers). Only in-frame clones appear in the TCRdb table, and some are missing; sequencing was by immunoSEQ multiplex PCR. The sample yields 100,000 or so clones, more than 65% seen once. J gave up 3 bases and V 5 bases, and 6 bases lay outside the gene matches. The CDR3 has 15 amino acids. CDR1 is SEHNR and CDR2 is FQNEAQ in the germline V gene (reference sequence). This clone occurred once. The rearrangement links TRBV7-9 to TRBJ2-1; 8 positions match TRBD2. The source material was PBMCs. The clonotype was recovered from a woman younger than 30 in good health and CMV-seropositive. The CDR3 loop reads CASSRAGLVYNEQFF. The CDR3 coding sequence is TGTGCCAGCAGCCGGGCGGGACTAGTCTACAATGAGCAGTTCTTC.